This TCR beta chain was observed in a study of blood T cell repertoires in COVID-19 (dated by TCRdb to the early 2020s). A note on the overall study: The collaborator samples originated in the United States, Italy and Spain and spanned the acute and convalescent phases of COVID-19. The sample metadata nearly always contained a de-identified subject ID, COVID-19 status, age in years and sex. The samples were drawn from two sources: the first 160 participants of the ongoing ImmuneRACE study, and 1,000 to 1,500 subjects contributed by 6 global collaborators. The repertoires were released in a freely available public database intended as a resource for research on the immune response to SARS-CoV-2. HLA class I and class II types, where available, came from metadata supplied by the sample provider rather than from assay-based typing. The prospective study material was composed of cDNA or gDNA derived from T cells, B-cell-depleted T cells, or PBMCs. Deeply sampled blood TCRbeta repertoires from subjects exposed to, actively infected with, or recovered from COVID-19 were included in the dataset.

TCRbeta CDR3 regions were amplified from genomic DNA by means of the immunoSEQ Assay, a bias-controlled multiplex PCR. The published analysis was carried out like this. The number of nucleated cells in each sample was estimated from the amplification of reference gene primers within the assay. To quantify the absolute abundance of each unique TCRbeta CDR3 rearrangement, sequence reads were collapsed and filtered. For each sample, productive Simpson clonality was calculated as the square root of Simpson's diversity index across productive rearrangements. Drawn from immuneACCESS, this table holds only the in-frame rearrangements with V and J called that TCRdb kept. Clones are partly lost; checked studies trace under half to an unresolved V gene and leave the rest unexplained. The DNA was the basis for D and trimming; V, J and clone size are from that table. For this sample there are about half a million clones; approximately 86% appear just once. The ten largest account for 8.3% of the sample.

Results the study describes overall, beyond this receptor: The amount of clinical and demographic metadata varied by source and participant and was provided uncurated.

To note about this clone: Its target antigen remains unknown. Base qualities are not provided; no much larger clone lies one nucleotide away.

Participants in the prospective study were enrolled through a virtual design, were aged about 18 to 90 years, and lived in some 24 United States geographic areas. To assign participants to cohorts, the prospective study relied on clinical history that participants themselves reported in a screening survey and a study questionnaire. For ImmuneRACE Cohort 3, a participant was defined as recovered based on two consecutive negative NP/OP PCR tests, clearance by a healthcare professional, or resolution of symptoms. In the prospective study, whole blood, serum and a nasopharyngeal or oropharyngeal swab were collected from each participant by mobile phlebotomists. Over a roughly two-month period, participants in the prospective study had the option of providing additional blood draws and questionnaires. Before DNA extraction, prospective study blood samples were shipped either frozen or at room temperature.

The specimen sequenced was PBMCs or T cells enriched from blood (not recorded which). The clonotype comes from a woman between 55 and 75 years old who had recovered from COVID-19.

The sequenced DNA: TGTGCCAGCAGCTCCCTAGCGGGGGGCTACACAGATACGCAGTATTTT. It is translated as CASSSLAGGYTDTQYF. This chain is built from TRBV7-6 and TRBJ2-3, with TRBD2 identical over 11 junction bases. Compared with germline, V lacks 4 bases and J lacks 2 bases; bases without a gene match: 5. Looking up the germline V gene yields CDR1 SGHVS and CDR2 FNYEAQ. The CDR3 contains 16 residues, cysteine and phenylalanine counted. Kept here is only the CDR3 DNA, which spans 48 bases and is read in frame from base 1. Where the CDR3 stops, the reference TRBV7-6 and TRBJ2-3 genes take over; the full variable domain is GAGVSQSPRYKVTKRGQDVALRCDPISGHVSLYWYRQALGQGPEFLTYFNYEAQQDKSGLPNDRFSAERPEGSISTLTIQRTEQRDSAMYRCASSSLAGGYTDTQYFGPGTRLTVL.